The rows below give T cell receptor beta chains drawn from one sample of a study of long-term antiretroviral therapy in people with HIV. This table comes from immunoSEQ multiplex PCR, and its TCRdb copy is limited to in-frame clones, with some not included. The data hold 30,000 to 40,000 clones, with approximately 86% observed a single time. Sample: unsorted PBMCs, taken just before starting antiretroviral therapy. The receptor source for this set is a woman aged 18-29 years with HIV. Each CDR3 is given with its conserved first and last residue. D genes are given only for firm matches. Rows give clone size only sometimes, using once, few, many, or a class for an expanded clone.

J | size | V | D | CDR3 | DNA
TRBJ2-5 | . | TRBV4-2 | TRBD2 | CASSQVTSGGGQETQYF | TGTGCCAGCAGCCAAGTGACTAGCGGGGGAGGGCAAGAGACCCAGTACTTC
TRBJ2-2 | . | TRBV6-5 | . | CASSFPGDPGELFF | TGTGCCAGCAGTTTCCCAGGGGACCCCGGGGAGCTGTTTTTT
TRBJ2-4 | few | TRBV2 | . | CASSHEGNIQYF | TGTGCCAGCAGCCACGAGGGAAACATTCAGTACTTC
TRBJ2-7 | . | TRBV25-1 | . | CASSEQGYEQYF | TGTGCCAGCAGTGAACAGGGATACGAGCAGTACTTC
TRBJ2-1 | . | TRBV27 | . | CASSLGGNEQFF | TGTGCCAGCAGTTTAGGGGGAAATGAGCAGTTCTTC
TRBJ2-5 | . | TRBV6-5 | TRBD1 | CASSPRTGGMETQYF | TGTGCCAGCAGTCCGCGGACAGGGGGCATGGAGACCCAGTACTTC
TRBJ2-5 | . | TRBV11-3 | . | CASSSEPGIQETQYF | TGTGCCAGCAGCTCGGAGCCGGGGATCCAAGAGACCCAGTACTTC
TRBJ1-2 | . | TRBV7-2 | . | CASSSPAEFYGYTF | TGTGCCAGCAGCTCCCCGGCGGAATTCTATGGCTACACCTTC
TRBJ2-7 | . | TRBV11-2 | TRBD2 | CASSPGTSGYEQYF | TGTGCCAGCAGCCCCGGGACTAGCGGCTACGAGCAGTACTTC
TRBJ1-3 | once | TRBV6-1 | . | CASSEVSASSGNTIYF | TGTGCCAGCAGTGAAGTTTCAGCAAGCTCTGGAAACACCATATATTTT
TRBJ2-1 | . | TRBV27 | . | CASSRSPRSYNEQFF | TGTGCCAGCAGTCGGAGCCCCCGTTCCTACAATGAGCAGTTCTTC
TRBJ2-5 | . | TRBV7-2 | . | CASSLIRVETQYF | TGTGCCAGCAGCTTAATAAGGGTAGAGACCCAGTACTTC
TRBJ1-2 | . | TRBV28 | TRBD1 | CASSDRVGRHGYTF | TGTGCCAGCTCGGACAGGGTGGGGAGGCATGGCTACACCTTC
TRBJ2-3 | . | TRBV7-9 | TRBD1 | CASSLLDRGADTQYF | TGTGCCAGCAGCTTATTGGACAGGGGCGCAGATACGCAGTATTTT
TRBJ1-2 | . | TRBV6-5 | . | CASSYGALTYGYTF | TGTGCCAGCAGTTATGGTGCACTTACCTATGGCTACACCTTC
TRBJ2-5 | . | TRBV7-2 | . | CASSLMRVQETQYF | TGTGCCAGCAGCTTGATGAGGGTCCAAGAGACCCAGTACTTC
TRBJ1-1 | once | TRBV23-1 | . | CASSQCPGRAEAFF | TGCGCCAGCAGTCAATGCCCGGGGCGGGCTGAAGCTTTCTTT
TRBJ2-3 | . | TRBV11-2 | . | CASSPWVGRGTDTQYF | TGTGCCAGCAGCCCCTGGGTAGGGCGCGGCACAGATACGCAGTATTTT
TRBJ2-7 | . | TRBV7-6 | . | CASSSSDYKSSYEQYF | TGTGCCAGCAGCTCAAGTGACTATAAATCCTCCTACGAGCAGTACTTC
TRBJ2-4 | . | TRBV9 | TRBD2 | CASSPGLAGEIAKNIQYF | TGTGCCAGCAGCCCGGGACTAGCGGGAGAAATAGCCAAAAACATTCAGTACTTC
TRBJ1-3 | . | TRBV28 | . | CASRQAGGEAGNTIYF | TGTGCCAGCCGTCAAGCGGGCGGGGAGGCTGGAAACACCATATATTTT
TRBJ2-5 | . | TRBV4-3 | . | CASSLARQVQETQYF | TGCGCCAGCAGCCTAGCCCGGCAGGTGCAAGAGACCCAGTACTTC
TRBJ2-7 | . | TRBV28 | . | CAASPNSYEQYF | TGTGCCGCCTCACCTAACTCCTACGAGCAGTACTTC
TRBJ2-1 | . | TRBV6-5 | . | CASSSITHPSEQFF | TGTGCCAGCAGTTCGATTACTCATCCCAGTGAGCAGTTCTTC
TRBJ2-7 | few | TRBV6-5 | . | CASSPYPRYEQYF | TGTGCCAGCAGTCCCTACCCCCGATACGAGCAGTACTTC
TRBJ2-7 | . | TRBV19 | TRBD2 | CASSISGRGSHYEQYF | TGTGCCAGTAGTATCTCCGGGAGGGGGTCCCACTACGAGCAGTACTTC
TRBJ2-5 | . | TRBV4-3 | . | CASSQGRLVQETQYF | TGCGCCAGCAGCCAAGGAAGACTAGTTCAAGAGACCCAGTACTTC